This T cell receptor beta chain was identified during a study of blood T cell repertoires in COVID-19. Looking at the study overall: The origin of the acute and convalescent COVID-19 samples was the United States, Italy and Spain.

Per germline, CDR1 KGHSH and CDR2 LQKENI. J gave up 2 bases and V 3 bases, and 5 bases lay outside the gene matches. This CDR3 is built from 16 residues. In the study's own analysis: Amplification of reference gene primers was used by the study to estimate nucleated cell counts. The assay was immunoSEQ multiplex PCR, and TCRdb's table has in-frame clones only and misses some. V, J and clone size were drawn from that table, and D and trimming were deduced from the DNA. The sample comprises some 110,000 clones, 81% of which are singletons, and 30% to 45% rests with the top ten. Sequencing used peripheral blood. This receptor was identified in a man older than 75 with acute or convalescent COVID-19. V and J are TRBV18 and TRBJ1-4; 8 bases map to TRBD1. CDR3 coding DNA: TGTGCCAGCTCACCGTCAGGGGGCAGTACTAATGAAAAACTGTTTTTT. Protein: CASSPSGGSTNEKLFF.